These T cell receptor beta chains were read from a single sample in a study of T cell changes during pregnancy in multiple sclerosis. Using immunoSEQ multiplex PCR, the repertoire was profiled, and TCRdb retains in-frame clones only, with some absent. The sample lists 35,000 to 40,000 clones, around 90% seen once, with around 1.2% in the top ten. The sample here was CD4+ T cells from peripheral blood mononuclear cells, taken before pregnancy. These receptors were obtained from a female donor with multiple sclerosis, enrolled in a pregnancy study. The CDR3 runs from the conserved cysteine through the conserved F or W. D genes are given only for firm matches. Not all rows give a size; the values are once, few, many and, for expanded clones, a class.

j_call v_call d_call clone_size cdr3_aa cdr3_nt
TRBJ1-4 TRBV19 . . CASSQEAEGGVEKLFF TGTGCCAGTAGTCAAGAGGCGGAGGGTGGGGTCGAAAAACTGTTTTTT
TRBJ2-2 TRBV5-1 TRBD2 once CASSPRTSGNTGELFF TGCGCCAGCAGCCCTAGGACTAGCGGGAACACCGGGGAGCTGTTTTTT
TRBJ1-1 TRBV5-1 TRBD1 . CASSQYRGGSTEAFF TGCGCCAGCAGCCAGTACAGGGGGGGGTCCACTGAAGCTTTCTTT
TRBJ2-7 TRBV6-1 . . CASSPLPGRYEQYF TGTGCCAGCAGTCCATTGCCAGGGAGGTACGAGCAGTACTTC
TRBJ2-5 TRBV6-5 . . CASSYSSQGGTQYF TGTGCCAGCAGTTACTCGAGTCAGGGGGGGACCCAGTACTTC
TRBJ1-4 TRBV6-6 . once CASSPGDATNEKLFF TGTGCCAGCAGTCCCGGGGATGCAACTAATGAAAAACTGTTTTTT
TRBJ2-7 TRBV7-2 TRBD1 . CASSLASDRGEQYF TGTGCCAGCAGCTTAGCGAGCGACAGGGGCGAGCAGTACTTC
TRBJ1-5 TRBV2 . . CASSELDRNQPQHF TGTGCCAGCAGTGAATTGGACAGAAATCAGCCCCAGCATTTT
TRBJ2-3 TRBV28 TRBD2 . CASSLEGLAPHF TGTGCCAGCAGCCTCGAAGGACTAGCACCACATTTT
TRBJ2-7 TRBV10-2 TRBD1 . CASSGAGTGVSEQYF TGCGCCAGCAGTGGGGCCGGGACAGGGGTCTCCGAGCAGTACTTC